This TCR beta chain is drawn from a study of cytomegalovirus exposure and HLA in healthy donors. In the case of this clone: What it recognizes is unknown.

The length of the CDR3 is 16 residues. Germline assignment: CDR1 SGHKS and CDR2 YYEKEE (reference sequence). Trimming took off 0 bases at V and 5 bases at J, with 14 bases between the two ends. Study findings and constraints: With further analysis later on, most CMV-associated TCR beta chains appeared HLA-restricted.

The study ran its PCR with 60 Vbeta and 13 Jbeta primers. Method: immunoSEQ multiplex PCR; TCRdb's copy keeps in-frame clones and lacks some. The repertoire holds about 110,000 clones, 76% seen once, with 7% to 10% in the top ten. V is TRBV5-5 and J is TRBJ2-2; unclear D gene. The clonotype comes from a middle-aged man in good health and CMV-seropositive. The sample comprised PBMCs. The CDR3 coding sequence is TGTGCCAGCAGCTTGGATTCAGCCACCAGGACCGGGGAGCTGTTTTTT. It is translated as CASSLDSATRTGELFF.